What follows is one T cell receptor (beta chain) and its context. Its target is unknown. The sample holds other DNA sequences that translate to the same CDR3. The data derive from a study of cytomegalovirus exposure and HLA in healthy donors. Whole-study context: Across roughly 400 genotyped donors, 81% landed in the Caucasian-associated ancestry cluster. Study observations and caveats: When analyzed later, a missense DCLRE1C variant was found to be linked to TCR beta V- and J-gene trimming. In a later analysis, HLA-associated TCR beta chains were more clonally expanded than equally common others. In a later analysis, a genetic analysis reported fewer productive-TCR N-insertions in an Asian-associated ancestry cluster than the cohort average.

Amplification used 60 Vbeta primers and 13 Jbeta primers. Using immunoSEQ multiplex PCR, the repertoire was profiled, and TCRdb retains in-frame clones only, with some absent. This sample has 43,000 or so clones, with over 55% found just once. V lost 0 bases, J lost 3 bases, and 9 bases lay in between. CDR1 is SGHRS, CDR2 YFSETQ, per germline. This CDR3 spans 14 amino acids. The chain has TRBV5-1 and TRBJ1-1; D possibly corresponds to TRBD1 (5 bases). The TCR was taken from a human donor in good health. Material for sequencing was PBMCs. The CDR3 bases are TGCGCCAGCAGCTTGGTCGGGGGGGACACTGAAGCTTTCTTT. This sequence encodes CASSLVGGDTEAFF.